What follows describes a single T cell receptor (beta chain). Antigen specificity is unknown. This sample stems from a study of cytomegalovirus exposure and HLA in healthy donors. From germline, CDR1 is WNHNN and CDR2 SYGVQD (reference sequence). The V end was cut by 0 bases, the J end by 0 bases, with 17 bases between. The CDR3 spans 18 residues. Study observations and caveats: More clonal expansion characterized HLA-associated TCR beta chains than equally common others in a later analysis. The study assumed roughly uniform donor sequencing depth for presence/absence analyses. A later analysis linked 15,000 to 20,000 TCR beta sequences to HLA alleles at 0.05 false discovery rate.

Both 60 Vbeta primers and 13 Jbeta primers went into the PCR. Using immunoSEQ multiplex PCR, the repertoire was profiled, and TCRdb retains in-frame clones only, with some absent. The sample lists tens of thousands of clones, around 71% occurring once. Sequencing used PBMCs. The source is a man aged 30 to 39 in good health and CMV-seronegative. V usage is TRBV10-1 and J usage is TRBJ1-1; possibly TRBD1 for D (6 bases). CDR3 nucleotides: TGCGCCAGCAGTGAGTCGAAGTGCAGGGGACCCGTGAACACTGAAGCTTTCTTT. Encoded protein: CASSESKCRGPVNTEAFF.